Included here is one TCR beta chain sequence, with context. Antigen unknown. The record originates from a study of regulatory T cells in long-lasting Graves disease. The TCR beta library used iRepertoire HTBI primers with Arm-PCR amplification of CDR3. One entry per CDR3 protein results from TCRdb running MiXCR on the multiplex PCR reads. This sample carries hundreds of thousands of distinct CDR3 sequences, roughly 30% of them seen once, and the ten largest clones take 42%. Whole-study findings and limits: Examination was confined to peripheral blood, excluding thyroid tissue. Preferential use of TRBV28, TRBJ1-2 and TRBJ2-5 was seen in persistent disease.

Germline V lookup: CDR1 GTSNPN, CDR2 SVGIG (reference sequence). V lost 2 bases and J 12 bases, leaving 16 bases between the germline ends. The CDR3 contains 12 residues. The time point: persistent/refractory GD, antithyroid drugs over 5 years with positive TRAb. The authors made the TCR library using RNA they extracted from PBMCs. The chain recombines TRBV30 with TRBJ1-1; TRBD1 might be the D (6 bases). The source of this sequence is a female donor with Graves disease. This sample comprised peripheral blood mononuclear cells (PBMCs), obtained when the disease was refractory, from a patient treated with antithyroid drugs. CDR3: CAWSTGTGSTFF. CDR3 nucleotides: TGTGCCTGGAGTACGGGCACAGGGAGTACTTTCTTT.